This T cell receptor beta chain originates from a study of T cells after yellow fever vaccination. Looking at the study overall: Preparing low-cell-number fractions relied on SMART-Seq v4 Ultra Low Input.

Whole-study findings and limits: Weaker, the secondary response peaked sooner, at day 5 versus 15.

UMIs and a universal primer site were added when TCR cDNA was made by 5'RACE template switching. TCRdb re-called the 5' RACE reads through MiXCR, storing one row per CDR3 protein. The sample carries some 220,000 distinct CDR3 sequences, 3.2% recorded once. This clonotype was seen a few times. Its target is unknown. Germline V lookup: CDR1 MNHEY, CDR2 SVGAGI. CDR3 size: 13 residues. With 6 bases clipped from V and 6 bases from J, the junction kept 4 bases outside the gene matches. This specimen consisted of CD4+ T cells sorted from PBMCs, obtained 10 days after the yellow fever booster vaccination. This clonotype was sampled from a young man who received the YFV17D yellow fever vaccine. The chain couples TRBV6-5 to TRBJ2-5, with TRBD1 matching over 10 bases. CDR3: CASRTGGSKTQYF. The CDR3 coding sequence is TGTGCCAGCAGGACAGGGGGCTCGAAGACCCAGTACTTC.